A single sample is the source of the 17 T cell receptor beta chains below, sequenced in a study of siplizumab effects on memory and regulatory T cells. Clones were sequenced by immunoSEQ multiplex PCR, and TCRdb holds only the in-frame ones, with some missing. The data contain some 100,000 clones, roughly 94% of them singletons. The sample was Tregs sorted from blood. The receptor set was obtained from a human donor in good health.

The CDR3 DNA reads as TGTGCCAGTTTTATGGGAATTGGGGCCAGGGGTAGTGTCGGGGAGCTGTTTTTT. Translating it yields CASFMGIGARGSVGELFF. The V and J genes are TRBV19 and TRBJ2-2; maybe TRBD1 (6 bases). The V gene's germline CDR1 is LNHDA and CDR2 SQIVND (reference sequence). V shed 8 bases and J shed 7 bases, with 29 bases lying between them. The CDR3 spans 18 residues.

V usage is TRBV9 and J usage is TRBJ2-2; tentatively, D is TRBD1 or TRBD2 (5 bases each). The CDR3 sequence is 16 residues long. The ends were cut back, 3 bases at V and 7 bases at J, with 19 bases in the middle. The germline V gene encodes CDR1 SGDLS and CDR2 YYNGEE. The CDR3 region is CASSATVGTAGGELFF. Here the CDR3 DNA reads TGTGCCAGCAGCGCAACAGTCGGGACGGCAGGCGGGGAGCTGTTTTTT.

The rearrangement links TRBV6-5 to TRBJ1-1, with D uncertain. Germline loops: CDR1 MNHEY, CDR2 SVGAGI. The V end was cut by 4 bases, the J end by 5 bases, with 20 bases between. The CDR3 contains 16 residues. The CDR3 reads CASSSDGVRPGTEAFF. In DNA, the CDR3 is TGTGCCAGCAGTTCCGATGGCGTGAGGCCCGGGACTGAAGCTTTCTTT.

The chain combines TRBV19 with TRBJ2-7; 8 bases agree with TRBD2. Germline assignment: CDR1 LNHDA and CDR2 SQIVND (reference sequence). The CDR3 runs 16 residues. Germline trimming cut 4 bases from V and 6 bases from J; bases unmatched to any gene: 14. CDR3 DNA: TGTGCCAGTAGTACTCCGGGACTAGAAGGTTGGGGCGAGCAGTACTTC. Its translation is CASSTPGLEGWGEQYF.

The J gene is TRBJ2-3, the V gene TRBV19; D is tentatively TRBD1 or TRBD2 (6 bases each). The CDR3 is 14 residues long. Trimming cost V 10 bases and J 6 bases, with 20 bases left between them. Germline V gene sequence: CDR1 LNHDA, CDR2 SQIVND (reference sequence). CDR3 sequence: CATSDTRGGDTQYF. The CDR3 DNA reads TGTGCCACTAGCGACACCAGGGGCGGGGATACGCAGTATTTT.

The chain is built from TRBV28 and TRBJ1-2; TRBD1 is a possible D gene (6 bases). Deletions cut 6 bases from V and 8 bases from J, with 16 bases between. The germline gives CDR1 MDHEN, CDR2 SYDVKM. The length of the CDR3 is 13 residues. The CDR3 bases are TGTGCCAGCAGAAACACAGGGTGGCGAGGCTACACCTTC. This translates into CASRNTGWRGYTF.

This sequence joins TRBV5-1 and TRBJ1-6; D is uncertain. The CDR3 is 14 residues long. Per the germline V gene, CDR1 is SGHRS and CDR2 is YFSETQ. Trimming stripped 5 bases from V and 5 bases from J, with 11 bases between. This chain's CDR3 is CASSPWMDNSPLHF. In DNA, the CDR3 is TGCGCCAGCAGTCCCTGGATGGATAATTCACCCCTCCACTTT.

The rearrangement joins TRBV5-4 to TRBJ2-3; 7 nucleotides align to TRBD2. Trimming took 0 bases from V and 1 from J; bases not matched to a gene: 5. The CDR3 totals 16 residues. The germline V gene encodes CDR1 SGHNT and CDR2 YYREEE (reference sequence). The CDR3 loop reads CASSLGAGSRTDTQYF. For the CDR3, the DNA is TGTGCCAGCAGCTTGGGAGCGGGGTCGCGCACAGATACGCAGTATTTT.

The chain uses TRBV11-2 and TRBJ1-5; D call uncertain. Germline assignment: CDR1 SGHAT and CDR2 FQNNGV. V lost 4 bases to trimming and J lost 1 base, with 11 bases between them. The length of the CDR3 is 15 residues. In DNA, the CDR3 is TGTGCCAGCAGCTCCGAGTGGGGAAGCAATCAGCCCCAGCATTTT. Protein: CASSSEWGSNQPQHF.

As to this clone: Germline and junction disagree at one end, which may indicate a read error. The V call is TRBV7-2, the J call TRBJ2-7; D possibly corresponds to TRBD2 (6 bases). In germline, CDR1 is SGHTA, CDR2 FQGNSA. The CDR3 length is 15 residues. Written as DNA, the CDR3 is TGTGCCAGCAGCGATCAATGGAGGGCCAACTACGAGCAGCACTTC. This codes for CASSDQWRANYEQHF.

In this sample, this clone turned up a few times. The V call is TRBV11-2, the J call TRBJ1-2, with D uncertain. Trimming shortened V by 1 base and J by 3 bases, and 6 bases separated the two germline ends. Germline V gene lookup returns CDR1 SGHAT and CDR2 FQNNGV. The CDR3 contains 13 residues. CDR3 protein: CASSLGGDYGYTF. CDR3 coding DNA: TGTGCCAGCAGCTTAGGGGGTGACTATGGCTACACCTTC.

In nucleotides, the CDR3 is TGTGCCAGCACCCCCTCTCGGGGGTTCAGTTACGAGCAGTACTTC. Amino acid sequence: CASTPSRGFSYEQYF. The V and J genes are TRBV27 and TRBJ2-7; possible D gene TRBD2, 6 bases. V was clipped by 7 bases and J by 4 bases, with 20 bases between them. Germline CDR1 is MNHEY and CDR2 is SMNVEV (reference sequence). CDR3 length: 15 residues.

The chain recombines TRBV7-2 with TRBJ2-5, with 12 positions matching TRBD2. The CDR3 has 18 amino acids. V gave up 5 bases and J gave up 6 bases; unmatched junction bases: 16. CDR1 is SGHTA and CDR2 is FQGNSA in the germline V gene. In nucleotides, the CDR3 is TGTGCCAGCAGCCCGCGTGGGGCGCTAGCGGGAGGGGGGAAGACCCAGTACTTC. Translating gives CASSPRGALAGGGKTQYF.

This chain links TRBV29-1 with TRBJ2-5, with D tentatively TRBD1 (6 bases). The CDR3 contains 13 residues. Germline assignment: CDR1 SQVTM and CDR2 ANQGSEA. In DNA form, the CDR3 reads TGCAGTACAGGGCCCCTGTACCAAGAGACCCAGTACTTC. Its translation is CSTGPLYQETQYF.

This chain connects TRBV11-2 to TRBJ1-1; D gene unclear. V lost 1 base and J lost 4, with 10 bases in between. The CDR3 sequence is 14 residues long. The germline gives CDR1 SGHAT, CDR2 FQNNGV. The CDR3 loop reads CASSLAGGFTEAFF. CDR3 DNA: TGTGCCAGCAGCTTAGCGGGAGGGTTCACTGAAGCTTTCTTT.

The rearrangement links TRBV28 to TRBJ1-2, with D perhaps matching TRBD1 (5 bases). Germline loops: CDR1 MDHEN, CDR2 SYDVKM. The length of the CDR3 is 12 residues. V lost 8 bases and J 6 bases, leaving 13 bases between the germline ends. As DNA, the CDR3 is TGTGCCAGCGGGGGTCTTCCCCATGGCTACACCTTC. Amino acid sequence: CASGGLPHGYTF.

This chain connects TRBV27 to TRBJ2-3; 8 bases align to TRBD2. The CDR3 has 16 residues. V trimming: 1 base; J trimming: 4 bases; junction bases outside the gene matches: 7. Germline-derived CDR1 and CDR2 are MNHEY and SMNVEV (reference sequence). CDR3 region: CASSLLGLVGADTQYF. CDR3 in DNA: TGTGCCAGCAGTTTATTGGGACTAGTTGGTGCAGATACGCAGTATTTT.